The clone carrying this T cell receptor beta chain appeared many times. Its antigen is unidentified. V shed 2 bases and J shed 6 bases, with 11 bases lying between them. This CDR3 is 13 amino acids long. From germline, CDR1 is SGHTA and CDR2 FQGNSA. This record comes from a study of identical twins. Study-wide results and limits: Twin pairs' shared out-of-frame alpha sequences were enriched in low generation probability.

cDNA molecules carried unique molecular identifiers, and template switching added a universal primer site. Each CDR3 protein is one row after TCRdb ran MiXCR on the 5' RACE reads. The sample lists some 240,000 distinct CDR3 sequences; roughly 10% were seen once. What was sequenced was memory T cells sorted from blood. The sequence was obtained from a man in his fifties or sixties in good health. The genes are TRBV7-2 and TRBJ2-7; D possibly corresponds to TRBD2 (5 bases). The CDR3 spells CASSLTRGREQYF. In DNA, the CDR3 is TGTGCCAGCAGCTTAACACGGGGTCGCGAGCAGTACTTC.